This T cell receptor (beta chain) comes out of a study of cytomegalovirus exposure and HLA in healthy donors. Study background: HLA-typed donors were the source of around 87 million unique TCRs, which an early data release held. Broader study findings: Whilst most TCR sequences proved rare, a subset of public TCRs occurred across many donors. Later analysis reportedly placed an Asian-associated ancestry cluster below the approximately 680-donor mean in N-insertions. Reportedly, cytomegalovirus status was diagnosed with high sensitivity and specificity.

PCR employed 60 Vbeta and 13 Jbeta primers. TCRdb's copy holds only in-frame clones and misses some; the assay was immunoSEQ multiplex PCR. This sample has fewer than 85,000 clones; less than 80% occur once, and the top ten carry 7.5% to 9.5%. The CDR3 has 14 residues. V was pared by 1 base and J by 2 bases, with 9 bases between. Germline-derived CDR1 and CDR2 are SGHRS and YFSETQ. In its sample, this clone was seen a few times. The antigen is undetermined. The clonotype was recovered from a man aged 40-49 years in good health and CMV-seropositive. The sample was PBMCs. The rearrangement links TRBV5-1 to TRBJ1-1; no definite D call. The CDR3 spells CASSLYGENTEAFF. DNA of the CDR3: TGCGCCAGCAGCTTGTACGGGGAAAACACTGAAGCTTTCTTT.